This TCR beta chain was documented in a study of regulatory T cells in long-lasting Graves disease. Study results and caveats: TCR diversity was lower in persistent than newly diagnosed Graves' disease.

There are 14 residues in the CDR3. Germline CDR1 is SGHAT and CDR2 is FQDESV (reference sequence). V shed 6 bases and J 1 base; nucleotides not matched to a gene: 6. In building TCR beta libraries, iRepertoire HTBI primers were used together with Arm-PCR of CDR3 regions. TCRdb called the multiplex PCR reads again in MiXCR, with one record for every CDR3 protein. This table has about 460,000 distinct CDR3 sequences, around a fifth appearing once. This clonotype was recorded at least ten times. What it binds is unknown. Time point: persistent/refractory GD, antithyroid drugs over 5 years with positive TRAb. The TCR library was prepared using RNA isolated from PBMCs.

The chain employs TRBV11-1 and TRBJ2-7; 7 bases map to TRBD2. The specimen comprised peripheral blood mononuclear cells (PBMCs), sampled when the disease was refractory, from a patient treated with antithyroid drugs. The TCR was taken from a female donor with Graves disease. CDR3 region: CASSLTSVSYEQYF. The CDR3 DNA reads TGTGCCAGCAGTCTTACTAGCGTATCCTACGAGCAGTACTTC.